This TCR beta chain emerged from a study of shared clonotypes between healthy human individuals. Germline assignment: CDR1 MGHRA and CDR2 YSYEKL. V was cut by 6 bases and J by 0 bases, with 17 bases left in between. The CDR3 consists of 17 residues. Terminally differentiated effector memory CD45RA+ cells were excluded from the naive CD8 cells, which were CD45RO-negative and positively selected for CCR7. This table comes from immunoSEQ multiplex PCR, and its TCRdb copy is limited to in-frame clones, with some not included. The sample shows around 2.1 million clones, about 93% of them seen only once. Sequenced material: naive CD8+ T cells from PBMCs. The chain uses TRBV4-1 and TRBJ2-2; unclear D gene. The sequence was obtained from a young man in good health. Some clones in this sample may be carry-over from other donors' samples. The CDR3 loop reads CASSHGLLHANTGELFF. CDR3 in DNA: TGCGCCAGCAGTCACGGCCTTCTCCACGCGAACACCGGGGAGCTGTTTTTT.